Presented here are 21 T cell receptor beta chains from one specimen sequenced in a study of shared clonotypes between healthy human individuals. Data came from immunoSEQ multiplex PCR; TCRdb stores just in-frame clones and leaves some out. Among approximately 640,000 clones listed, 72% were seen once. Specimen: memory CD4+ T cells sorted from blood. Subset in this sample: CD45RA-negative fraction. The receptor source for this set is a woman in her 30s in good health.

The V gene is TRBV18, the J gene TRBJ2-2, with unresolved D. V was cut by 4 bases and J by 2 bases, with 17 bases left in between. This CDR3 spans 17 amino acids. Germline V gene data show CDR1 as KGHSH and CDR2 as LQKENI. Here the CDR3 DNA reads TGTGCCAGCTCACTCGAGGTCCACTCGGACAACACCGGGGAGCTGTTTTTT. The encoded protein is CASSLEVHSDNTGELFF.

This clone occurred once. The gene calls are TRBV18 and TRBJ1-2; D remains ambiguous. V gave up 2 bases and J gave up 7 bases, with 11 bases separating them. Germline lookup yields CDR1 KGHSH and CDR2 LQKENI. The CDR3 has 13 amino acids. CDR3 loop: CASSPGRSFGYTF. CDR3 in DNA: TGTGCCAGCTCACCAGGCCGGTCCTTTGGCTACACCTTC.

On this clone itself: Germline and junction disagree at one end, which may indicate a read error. The chain has TRBV6-6 and TRBJ1-5, with 10 bases matching TRBD1. Germline assignment: CDR1 MNHNY and CDR2 SVGAGI (reference sequence). This CDR3 comprises 15 residues. The CDR3: CASSYATGGNQPQHF. The CDR3 DNA is TGTGCCAGCAGTTACGCGACAGGGGGCAACCAGCCCCAGCATTTT.

The rearrangement links TRBV6-1 to TRBJ2-1; 7 bases line up with TRBD2. Germline-derived CDR1 and CDR2 are MNHNS and SASEGT. V lost 10 bases to trimming and J lost 10 bases; unmatched junction nucleotides: 19. The CDR3 has 15 residues. The CDR3 region is CANAVTAGAREEQFF. CDR3 DNA: TGTGCCAACGCGGTTACGGCGGGAGCTCGTGAGGAGCAGTTCTTC.

This clone was detected many times. This chain uses TRBV7-9 with TRBJ2-1; TRBD2 matches 7 bases. This CDR3 has 14 residues. V shed 10 bases and J 3 bases; nucleotides not matched to a gene: 9. The germline CDR1 and CDR2 sequences are SEHNR and FQNEAQ (reference sequence). This chain's CDR3 is CAIPRDYGYNEQFF. The CDR3 bases are TGTGCCATTCCAAGGGACTACGGCTACAATGAGCAGTTCTTC.

This clone was recorded once. The chain uses TRBV11-2 and TRBJ2-1; D ambiguous. V was clipped by 1 base and J by 3 bases, with 16 bases between them. Germline V lookup: CDR1 SGHAT, CDR2 FQNNGV. CDR3 size: 17 residues. CDR3 nucleotide sequence: TGTGCCAGCAGCTTAGCTGTGTCGGGTGATGGCTACAATGAGCAGTTCTTC. Its translation is CASSLAVSGDGYNEQFF.

This clone appeared once. The chain has TRBV10-3 and TRBJ2-1, with 11 bases identical to TRBD2. Germline assignment: CDR1 ENHRY and CDR2 SYGVKD. The CDR3 runs 14 residues. The trim removed 7 bases at V and 4 bases at J, leaving 3 bases unmatched. Here the CDR3 reads CAINRLAGYNEQFF. CDR3 coding DNA: TGTGCCATCAACCGACTAGCGGGATACAATGAGCAGTTCTTC.

The chain has TRBV11-2 and TRBJ2-7; D uncertain. This CDR3 region has 11 residues. Germline V gene sequence: CDR1 SGHAT, CDR2 FQNNGV. Between the trimmed V and J ends, which lost 5 bases and 6 bases, there was a span of 8 bases. The CDR3 coding sequence is TGTGCCAGCAGCCACCAGCGCGAGCAGTACTTC. Translated: CASSHQREQYF.

Comments on this clone: A read error is likely here: a far larger clone is one base away. The V gene is TRBV14, the J gene TRBJ2-3; D perhaps matches TRBD2 (5 bases). The CDR3 is made up of 16 amino acids. Germline-derived CDR1 and CDR2 are SGHDN and FVKESK. Trimming took off 1 base at V and 4 bases at J, with 15 bases between the two ends. The CDR3 nucleotides read TGTGCCAGCAGCCAAGTCCCTAACGGGATCCCAGATACGCAGTATTTT. Encoded protein: CASSQVPNGIPDTQYF.

The V and J genes are TRBV28 and TRBJ1-2; perhaps TRBD1 as D (5 bases). Per the germline V gene, CDR1 is MDHEN and CDR2 is SYDVKM. There are 12 residues in the CDR3. V lost 10 bases and J 8 bases, leaving 17 bases between the germline ends. CDR3 region: CATMGQGSGYTF. CDR3 in DNA: TGTGCCACTATGGGGCAGGGTAGCGGCTACACCTTC.

This chain connects TRBV6-1 to TRBJ1-2; D is unresolved. The CDR3 contains 14 residues. With 7 bases removed from V and 8 bases from J, the gap between germline ends came to 20 bases. In germline, CDR1 is MNHNS, CDR2 SASEGT. CDR3 DNA: TGTGCCAGCACCCTCTGGGCGGCCCCTAAGGGCTACACCTTC. The encoded protein is CASTLWAAPKGYTF.

V usage is TRBV29-1 and J usage is TRBJ2-7; 8 bases are shared with TRBD2. The CDR3 is 14 amino acids. Germline values: CDR1 SQVTM, CDR2 ANQGSEA. V gave up 6 bases and J gave up 3 bases; unmatched junction bases: 10. CDR3 residues: CSVAGTSLNYEQYF. The DNA of the CDR3 is TGCAGCGTCGCCGGGACTAGTTTGAACTACGAGCAGTACTTC.

This chain uses TRBV19 with TRBJ1-2, with 9 bases matching TRBD1. Germline assignment: CDR1 LNHDA and CDR2 SQIVND (reference sequence). The V gene end was trimmed by 8 bases and the J gene end by 4 bases; junction bases not matched to a gene: 5. The CDR3 covers 13 residues. In nucleotides, the CDR3 is TGTGCCAGTGGGGGACAGGGCGGCTATGGCTACACCTTC. The encoded protein is CASGGQGGYGYTF. The full variable domain, rest sourced from reference TRBV19 and TRBJ1-2, is DGGITQSPKYLFRKEGQNVTLSCEQNLNHDAMYWYRQDPGQGLRLIYYSQIVNDFQKGDIAEGYSVSREKKESFPLTVTSAQKNPTAFYLCASGGQGGYGYTFGSGTRLTVV.

Regarding this clone: Other DNA sequences within the sample encode an identical CDR3. Here the CDR3 DNA reads TGTGCCAGCAGTTTAGACAGCTATGGCTACACCTTC. This encodes CASSLDSYGYTF. This chain joins TRBV28 and TRBJ1-2; perhaps TRBD1 as D (5 bases). This CDR3 is built from 12 residues. V shed 2 bases and J shed 4 bases, with 5 bases lying between them. Germline CDR1 reads MDHEN; CDR2 reads SYDVKM.

Sample share makes this clone medium-sized. This chain joins TRBV5-5 and TRBJ1-2; D is undetermined. CDR3 length: 14 amino acids. V lost 6 bases and J 4 bases, leaving 16 bases between the germline ends. Germline CDR1 reads SGHKS; CDR2 reads YYEKEE (reference sequence). CDR3 bases: TGTGCCAGCACCCGAACGCTTGATGCCTATGGCTACACCTTC. Residues: CASTRTLDAYGYTF.

The chain carries TRBV4-2 and TRBJ2-5, with 14 bases identical to TRBD2. V lost 0 bases, J lost 2 bases, and 17 bases stayed unmatched. The length of the CDR3 is 22 residues. The germline gives CDR1 LGHNA, CDR2 YNFKEQ. CDR3 DNA sequence: TGTGCCAGCAGCCAAGACCAACCTCGGGGACTAGCGGGAGAGTTTGGACAAGAGACCCAGTACTTC. Protein sequence: CASSQDQPRGLAGEFGQETQYF.

The chain recombines TRBV28 with TRBJ2-5; tentatively, D is TRBD1 (5 bases). CDR1 is MDHEN and CDR2 is SYDVKM in the germline V gene. V was clipped by 0 bases and J by 4 bases, with 12 bases between them. CDR3 length: 15 residues. In DNA form, the CDR3 reads TGTGCCAGCAGTTTATGGGGGCGAGGCCCAGAGACCCAGTACTTC. It yields the protein CASSLWGRGPETQYF.

This rearrangement joins TRBV7-9 to TRBJ2-5, with 11 bases aligning to TRBD2. V was clipped by 5 bases and J by 5 bases; unmatched bases: 7. Germline V lookup: CDR1 SEHNR, CDR2 FQNEAQ (reference sequence). The CDR3 is made up of 15 amino acids. The CDR3 nucleotides are TGTGCCAGCAGCGCGTCTAGCGGGAGGCTGGAGACCCAGTACTTC. Its translation: CASSASSGRLETQYF.

The V call is TRBV13, the J call TRBJ1-1; 9 bases are a match to TRBD1. The germline gives CDR1 PRHDT, CDR2 FYEKMQ (reference sequence). Trimming at V came to 5 bases and at J to 4 bases, leaving 5 bases not matched to a gene. There are 14 residues in the CDR3. Here the CDR3 DNA reads TGTGCCAGCAGCACGGGACAGGGTGGCACTGAAGCTTTCTTT. It specifies CASSTGQGGTEAFF. The full variable domain, with the rest looked up from reference TRBV13 and TRBJ1-1, is AAGVIQSPRHLIKEKRETATLKCYPIPRHDTVYWYQQGPGQDPQFLISFYEKMQSDKGSIPDRFSAQQFSDYHSELNMSSLELGDSALYFCASSTGQGGTEAFFGQGTRLTVV.

V is TRBV6-6 and J is TRBJ1-2; D is unresolved. This CDR3 has 11 amino acids. Germline V gene sequence: CDR1 MNHNY, CDR2 SVGAGI (reference sequence). With 8 bases removed from V and 3 bases from J, the gap between germline ends came to 7 bases. CDR3 DNA: TGTGCCAGCGGGCCGGACTATGGCTACACCTTC. Translated, it gives CASGPDYGYTF.

The V call is TRBV7-9, the J call TRBJ2-3; D uncertain. V was trimmed by 3 bases and J by 4 bases, leaving 17 bases between them. CDR3 length: 16 amino acids. CDR1 SEHNR and CDR2 FQNEAQ come from the germline V gene (reference sequence). This CDR3 reads CASSLRLAPNADTQYF. CDR3 bases: TGTGCCAGCAGCTTGCGCCTTGCACCTAATGCAGATACGCAGTATTTT.